The text below deals with one T cell receptor (beta chain). This specimen belongs to a study of T cell responses to AZD1222 COVID-19 vaccine. About the study: Second doses that came at about 4 or about 12 weeks were put together.

Libraries were prepared by immunoSEQ multiplex PCR; TCRdb keeps only in-frame clonotypes and omits some of them. Counted here are roughly 120,000 clones, around 88% occurring once; the ten biggest clones make up 4% to 6%. This specimen was peripheral blood, taken on day 0 of AZD1222 vaccination. This TCR came from an adult in good health.

CDR3 DNA sequence: TGTGCCAGTAGTATAGCCAGCGGGCCCTCAGATACGCAGTATTTT. This sequence encodes CASSIASGPSDTQYF. The chain carries TRBV19 and TRBJ2-3; the D gene is possibly TRBD2 (6 bases). Germline CDR1 reads LNHDA; CDR2 reads SQIVND (reference sequence). The CDR3 is 15 residues long. V was trimmed by 1 base and J by 4 bases, leaving 12 bases between them.